This TCR beta chain derives from a study of beta chain features in type 1 diabetes. General study points: High TCR expression in some cells could lead to their over-representation in cDNA sequencing. Shortening that was moderate but significant affected the TCRB CDR3s of Type 1 diabetes patients in all four CD4+ subsets.

For this clone: The target antigen is unknown.

The whole isolated RNA underwent reverse transcription, so sequencing captured expressed TCRB transcripts. Method: immunoSEQ multiplex PCR; TCRdb's copy keeps in-frame clones and lacks some. The data contain hundreds of thousands of clones, around 12% of them singletons. Per the germline V gene, CDR1 is SQVTM and CDR2 is ANQGSEA. V was pared by 6 bases and J by 1 base, with 14 bases between. The CDR3 sequence is 14 residues long. The sequence derives from a woman aged 18-30 years with type 1 diabetes. This chain uses TRBV29-1 with TRBJ2-3; weak D call: TRBD2 (5 bases). The sequencing sample was made of naive CD4+ T cells from blood. In DNA form, the CDR3 reads TGCAGCGTGGCGAGGGCAGACCGCACAGATACGCAGTATTTT. It encodes CSVARADRTDTQYF.